This T cell receptor beta chain was documented in a study of CD8+CD57+ T cells in acquired aplastic anemia. Germline CDR1 is ENHRY and CDR2 is SYGVKD. This CDR3 is built from 13 residues. The study profiled TCR beta VDJ and CDR3 using genomic DNA as template. TCRdb reprocessed the reads via MiXCR and lists one record per CDR3 protein. The sample contains approximately 50,000 distinct CDR3 sequences, about three quarters of which appear only once. Notes on this clonotype: The junction does not match germline at one end; this may be a read error.

The sequence was collected from a human donor in good health, serving as a control. Specimen: sorted CD4+, CD8+, or CD8+CD57+ T cells (not recorded which) from PBMCs. The chain joins TRBV10-3 to TRBJ1-1; 7 nucleotides agree with TRBD1. Written as DNA, the CDR3 is TGTGCCAGCTGGGGACAGATGAACACTGAGGCTTTCTTT. This gives the protein CASWGQMNTEAFF.